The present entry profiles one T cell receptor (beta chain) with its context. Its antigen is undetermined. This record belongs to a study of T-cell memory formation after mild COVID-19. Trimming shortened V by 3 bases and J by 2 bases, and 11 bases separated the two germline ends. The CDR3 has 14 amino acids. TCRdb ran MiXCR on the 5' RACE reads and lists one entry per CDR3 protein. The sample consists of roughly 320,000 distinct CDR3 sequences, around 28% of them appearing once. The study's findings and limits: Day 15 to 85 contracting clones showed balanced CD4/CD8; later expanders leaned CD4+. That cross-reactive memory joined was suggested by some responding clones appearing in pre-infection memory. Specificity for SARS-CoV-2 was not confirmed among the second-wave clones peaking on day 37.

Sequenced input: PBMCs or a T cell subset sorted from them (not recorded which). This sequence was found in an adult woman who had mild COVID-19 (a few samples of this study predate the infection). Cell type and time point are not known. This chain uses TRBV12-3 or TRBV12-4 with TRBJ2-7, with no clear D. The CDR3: CASSFAGTTYEQYF. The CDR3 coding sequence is TGTGCCAGCAGTTTTGCAGGTACGACCTACGAGCAGTACTTC.